Each of the 23 T cell receptor beta chains below was sequenced from the same sample in a study of blood T cells in healthy people across ages. A J-beta primer mix and a sample-barcoded 5' primer were used in a second PCR of roughly 7 to 12 cycles. MiXCR was run by TCRdb on the 5' RACE reads, yielding one entry per CDR3 protein. The sample yields 1.5 million to 1.9 million distinct CDR3 sequences, 42% seen once. The sample taken for sequencing was blood. All receptors come from a woman aged 18-30 years in good health.

Only a few counts were recorded for this clonotype. The CDR3, as DNA: TGCGCCAGCAGCCACGCTTTAGCGGGGGGGCCCTACAATGAGCAGTTCTTC. This encodes CASSHALAGGPYNEQFF. J is TRBJ2-1 and V is TRBV4-3; 11 bases align to TRBD2. Trimming cost V 3 bases and J 2 bases; bases outside gene matches: 6. Germline V gene sequence: CDR1 LGHNA, CDR2 YSLEER. The length of the CDR3 is 17 residues.

This clonotype was counted between two and nine times. The chain combines TRBV6-2 or TRBV6-3 with TRBJ2-5, with 8 bases lining up with TRBD2. Trimming removed 3 bases from V and 11 bases from J; junction bases left unmatched: 17. The CDR3 is 16 residues long. In germline, CDR1 is MNHEY, CDR2 SVGEGT. The CDR3 sequence is CASSYLSSGLYNEQYF. CDR3 DNA sequence: TGTGCCAGCAGTTATCTCTCTAGCGGGCTTTACAATGAGCAGTACTTC.

Many counts were recorded for this clonotype. This rearrangement joins TRBV4-1 to TRBJ1-2; TRBD1 might be the D (6 bases). From germline, CDR1 is MGHRA and CDR2 YSYEKL. The CDR3 totals 14 residues. The ends were cut back, 0 bases at V and 2 bases at J, with 7 bases in the middle. The CDR3 nucleotides read TGCGCCAGCAGCCAAGATCAGGGGAACTATGGCTACACCTTC. Its protein is CASSQDQGNYGYTF.

The CDR3 is CASSQGGNLGGGPPDTQYF. The CDR3 bases are TGCGCCAGCAGCCAAGGAGGGAACTTGGGGGGGGGGCCGCCAGATACGCAGTATTTT. J is TRBJ2-3 and V is TRBV4-3; D might be TRBD2 (7 bases). The germline CDR1 and CDR2 sequences are LGHNA and YSLEER. V lost 1 base to trimming and J lost 4 bases, with 24 bases between them. The CDR3 spans 19 residues.

To note about this clonotype: A much larger clone differs from this one at a single base, so this may be a read error. The chain uses TRBV9 and TRBJ2-7; 7 bases agree with TRBD2. Germline V gives CDR1 SGDLS, CDR2 YYNGEE. The CDR3 is 17 residues long. The V gene end was trimmed by 0 bases and the J gene end by 1 base; junction bases not matched to a gene: 10. The CDR3 nucleotides read TGTGCCAGCAGCGTAGTTCCGGGCGGGAGTGGGTCCTACGAGCAGTACTTC. This encodes CASSVVPGGSGSYEQYF. The full variable domain, rest sourced from reference TRBV9 and TRBJ2-7, is DSGVTQTPKHLITATGQRVTLRCSPRSGDLSVYWYQQSLDQGLQFLIQYYNGEERAKGNILERFSAQQFPDLHSELNLSSLELGDSALYFCASSVVPGGSGSYEQYFGPGTRLTVT.

The genes are TRBV5-1 and TRBJ2-5; D gene uncertain. V was pared by 6 bases and J by 1 base, with 7 bases between. The CDR3 is made up of 12 amino acids. CDR1 and CDR2 (germline): SGHRS, YFSETQ. This chain's CDR3 is CASTLGQETQYF. The CDR3 bases are TGCGCCAGCACCCTGGGCCAAGAGACCCAGTACTTC.

For this clonotype: This may come from a read error, since a much larger clone is one base off. The chain combines TRBV7-2 with TRBJ2-3; D call uncertain. The germline CDR1 and CDR2 sequences are SGHTA and FQGNSA. Trimming left V 5 bases short and J 2 bases short, with 17 bases between. The CDR3 sequence is 16 residues long. CDR3 in amino acids: CASSAWSIFNTDTQYF. The CDR3 DNA reads TGTGCCAGCAGCGCCTGGTCTATTTTTAACACAGATACGCAGTATTTT.

CDR3 loop: CASIRDSPMNTEAFF. As DNA, the CDR3 is TGTGCCAGCATTAGGGACAGCCCCATGAACACTGAAGCTTTCTTT. The V call is TRBV2, the J call TRBJ1-1, with 7 bases identical to TRBD1. This CDR3 is 15 amino acids long. Looked up from germline, CDR1 is SNHLY and CDR2 is FYNNEI. J was trimmed by 0 bases and V by 7 bases; bases with no gene match: 8.

The chain employs TRBV9 and TRBJ1-2, with D perhaps matching TRBD1 (5 bases). Trimming removed 1 base from V and 4 bases from J, with 8 bases in between. CDR3 size: 13 residues. CDR1 is SGDLS, CDR2 YYNGEE, per germline. The CDR3 loop is CASSVWQGYGYTF. For the CDR3, the DNA is TGTGCCAGCAGCGTATGGCAGGGCTATGGCTACACCTTC.

V gene TRBV29-1 combines with J gene TRBJ2-4; 8 nucleotides align to TRBD1. Per the germline V gene, CDR1 is SQVTM and CDR2 is ANQGSEA. The CDR3 sequence is 12 residues long. The junction had 11 bases not matched to a gene; V was cut back by 6 bases and J by 13 bases. The CDR3 loop is CSVVRGRWEQYF. CDR3 sequence (DNA): TGCAGCGTCGTCAGGGGGCGTTGGGAGCAGTACTTC.

The chain joins TRBV4-3 to TRBJ2-7; D is undetermined. There are 15 residues in the CDR3. Germline V gene sequence: CDR1 LGHNA, CDR2 YSLEER. V shed 0 bases and J shed 2 bases, with 11 bases lying between them. The CDR3 coding sequence is TGCGCCAGCAGCCAAGATAGACATGGGACCTACGAGCAGTACTTC. Translated: CASSQDRHGTYEQYF.

The chain is built from TRBV7-2 and TRBJ2-1; no firm D call. V gave up 0 bases and J gave up 4 bases, with 10 bases separating them. Germline V gene sequence: CDR1 SGHTA, CDR2 FQGNSA. CDR3 length: 15 amino acids. CDR3 nucleotides: TGTACCAGCAGCTTAGCGGACCGACTGTACAATGAGCAGTTCTTC. Protein product: CTSSLADRLYNEQFF.

On this clonotype: A read error may explain this, as a much larger clone is one base away. The chain employs TRBV20-1 and TRBJ2-1; 11 bases agree with TRBD2. The CDR3 runs 14 residues. In germline, CDR1 is DFQATT, CDR2 SNEGSKA (reference sequence). The CDR3 nucleotides read TGCAGTGCCCAGGGACTAGCGGAATACAATAAGCAGTTCTTC. Translating it yields CSAQGLAEYNKQFF.

The chain joins TRBV15 to TRBJ2-2; possibly TRBD1 for D (6 bases). This CDR3 region has 16 residues. Germline lookup yields CDR1 LNHNV and CDR2 YYDKDF (reference sequence). Trimming removed 2 bases at V and 4 bases at J, with 14 bases between. The CDR3 DNA follows: TGTGCCACCAGCAGATCTCCGGGACACGTCACCGGGGAGCTGTTTTTT. Translated: CATSRSPGHVTGELFF.

This clonotype turned up a few times. The chain joins TRBV4-2 to TRBJ1-5, with D possibly matching TRBD1 (6 bases). In germline, CDR1 is LGHNA, CDR2 YNFKEQ. V lost 4 bases, J lost 4 bases, and 14 bases lay in between. This CDR3 has 15 amino acids. The CDR3 region is CASSPRTATNQPQHF. In DNA, the CDR3 is TGTGCCAGCAGCCCCCGGACAGCCACTAATCAGCCCCAGCATTTT.

The V call is TRBV4-3, the J call TRBJ2-1; D is uncertain. The J call may be faulty, since TRBJ2-7 better matches the DNA end. Germline V CDR1 and CDR2: LGHNA, YSLEER. There are 17 residues in the CDR3. This chain's CDR3 is CASSQGGVGSPYNEQYF. In nucleotides, the CDR3 is TGCGCCAGCAGCCAAGGTGGGGTAGGAAGTCCCTACAATGAGCAGTACTTC.

This clonotype appeared a few times. The chain joins TRBV4-1 to TRBJ2-7; 7 nucleotides agree with TRBD1. Germline-derived CDR1 and CDR2 are MGHRA and YSYEKL. This CDR3 comprises 17 residues. The J segment lost 0 bases and the V segment lost 3 bases, leaving 11 bases of the junction unmatched. The CDR3 here is CASSHSTGVGSSYEQYF. In DNA form, the CDR3 reads TGCGCCAGCAGCCACTCCACAGGGGTTGGGAGCTCCTACGAGCAGTACTTC.

V gene TRBV12-3 or TRBV12-4 combines with J gene TRBJ1-5, with D uncertain. Between the trimmed V and J ends, which lost 2 bases and 6 bases, there was a span of 8 bases. The CDR3 is 13 amino acids. CDR3 nucleotide sequence: TGTGCCAGCAGTTTATTTGGGAGTCAGCCCCAGCATTTT. Its protein is CASSLFGSQPQHF.

This clonotype was counted only a few times. This chain joins TRBV12-3 or TRBV12-4 and TRBJ1-1; 11 bases match TRBD1. V was pared by 10 bases and J by 2 bases, with 9 bases of the junction left unmatched. CDR3 length: 15 amino acids. CDR3 loop: CATVAGTGGNTEAFF. CDR3 DNA: TGTGCCACCGTTGCTGGGACAGGGGGTAACACTGAAGCTTTCTTT.

There are a few counts of this clonotype. The J gene is TRBJ2-3, the V gene TRBV9; 7 nucleotides line up with TRBD1. J was trimmed by 7 bases and V by 0 bases; bases with no gene match: 11. Per germline, CDR1 SGDLS and CDR2 YYNGEE. The length of the CDR3 is 16 residues. In DNA, the CDR3 is TGTGCCAGCAGCGTAGGGTCGACAGGGAAAATAAATACGCAGTATTTT. Amino acid sequence: CASSVGSTGKINTQYF. Supplemented by reference TRBV9 and TRBJ2-3, the full variable domain reads DSGVTQTPKHLITATGQRVTLRCSPRSGDLSVYWYQQSLDQGLQFLIQYYNGEERAKGNILERFSAQQFPDLHSELNLSSLELGDSALYFCASSVGSTGKINTQYFGPGTRLTVL.

This clonotype has a handful of counts. The chain recombines TRBV7-2 with TRBJ2-7; 7 nucleotides agree with TRBD2. Losses at the gene ends were 5 bases for V and 0 bases for J; bases not matched to a gene: 4. Germline V gene lookup returns CDR1 SGHTA and CDR2 FQGNSA. The CDR3 totals 14 residues. The CDR3 protein is CASSKGGSSYEQYF. The CDR3 DNA reads as TGTGCCAGCAGCAAGGGAGGGAGCTCCTACGAGCAGTACTTC.

This clonotype was seen once. The chain employs TRBV7-2 and TRBJ2-1, with D perhaps being TRBD1 or TRBD2 (5 bases each). CDR3 length: 15 residues. V lost 5 bases and J 7 bases, leaving 18 bases between the germline ends. In germline, CDR1 is SGHTA, CDR2 FQGNSA. CDR3 sequence (DNA): TGTGCCAGCAGCACCGTGCGGGCAGCAGGGAATGAGCAGTTCTTC. Translation gives CASSTVRAAGNEQFF.

The V and J genes are TRBV5-1 and TRBJ2-1, with D possibly TRBD2 on 6 matching bases. CDR1 and CDR2 (germline): SGHRS, YFSETQ. V was trimmed by 2 bases and J by 8 bases, leaving 17 bases between them. The length of the CDR3 is 15 residues. CDR3 amino acids: CASSFVEGVFDEQFF. The CDR3 nucleotides are TGCGCCAGCAGCTTTGTGGAGGGAGTATTCGATGAGCAGTTCTTC.